Below, 17 T cell receptor beta chains from the same sample are listed, as sequenced in a study of blood T cells in healthy people across ages. Primed by a sample-barcoded 5' primer and a J-beta primer mix, a second PCR proceeded for about 6 to 12 cycles. TCRdb re-derived calls from the 5' RACE reads in MiXCR, one entry per CDR3 protein. The sample lists 270,000 or so distinct CDR3 sequences, 25% to 30% occurring once. Sequencing input: blood. The source of these receptors is a woman between 65 and 79 years old in good health.

This clonotype was picked up one time. This rearrangement joins TRBV19 to TRBJ2-4; 10 nucleotides agree with TRBD2. This CDR3 spans 17 amino acids. Per the germline V gene, CDR1 is LNHDA and CDR2 is SQIVND (reference sequence). Trimming removed 4 bases from V and 0 bases from J; junction bases left unmatched: 6. CDR3 amino acids: CASSTWTSGLAKNIQYF. The CDR3 DNA reads as TGTGCCAGTAGTACCTGGACTAGCGGATTAGCCAAAAACATTCAGTACTTC.

The chain employs TRBV5-1 and TRBJ1-2; 8 bases line up with TRBD1. Germline lookup yields CDR1 SGHRS and CDR2 YFSETQ. CDR3 length: 17 residues. V lost 4 bases, J lost 4 bases, and 15 bases stayed unmatched. CDR3 protein: CASSPELRTGSIYGYTF. CDR3 coding DNA: TGCGCCAGCAGCCCTGAATTGCGGACAGGGTCCATCTATGGCTACACCTTC.

This chain joins TRBV5-1 and TRBJ2-1, with a tentative D call TRBD2 (5 bases). V was pared by 6 bases and J by 0 bases, with 13 bases between. There are 15 residues in the CDR3. The germline gives CDR1 SGHRS, CDR2 YFSETQ. CDR3 bases: TGCGCCAGCAAATCCAGCGGTGGCTCCTACAATGAGCAGTTCTTC. Translated: CASKSSGGSYNEQFF.

This clonotype was counted between two and nine times. The V and J genes are TRBV20-1 and TRBJ1-5; 8 bases fit TRBD1. Per germline, CDR1 DFQATT and CDR2 SNEGSKA (reference sequence). J was trimmed by 5 bases and V by 0 bases; bases with no gene match: 6. This CDR3 is 15 amino acids long. The CDR3 protein is CSARDRRQGHQPQHF. The CDR3 DNA reads TGCAGTGCTAGAGATCGTCGACAGGGGCATCAGCCCCAGCATTTT.

This sequence joins TRBV24-1 and TRBJ2-5; 10 nucleotides line up with TRBD2. The J call could be wrong; TRBJ2-1 is a better fit for the DNA end. The germline gives CDR1 KGHDR, CDR2 SFDVKD. This CDR3 has 15 amino acids. As DNA, the CDR3 is TGTGCCACCAGTGGTCCCGGACTAGCGGCCTCCGAGCAGTTCTTC. Translation: CATSGPGLAASEQFF.

The chain joins TRBV6-5 to TRBJ2-3; 11 bases are a match to TRBD2. This CDR3 spans 15 amino acids. Germline values: CDR1 MNHEY, CDR2 SVGAGI. Trimming took 6 bases from V and 1 from J; bases not matched to a gene: 3. For the CDR3, the DNA is TGTGCCAGCAGAGAGGGACTAGCGGGCACAGATACGCAGTATTTT. As protein: CASREGLAGTDTQYF.

Details on this clonotype: Relative to the germline gene, one junction end is altered; a read error may explain this. The V gene is TRBV5-6, the J gene TRBJ2-1; 11 bases match TRBD2. CDR1 and CDR2 (germline): SGHDT, YYEEEE. The CDR3 is 18 residues long. The CDR3 nucleotides are TGTGCCAGCAGCTTGGAACTAGCGGGGGCAAAACACAGGAATGGGCAGTTCTTC. It translates to CASSLELAGAKHRNGQFF.

The chain has TRBV20-1 and TRBJ1-2; TRBD1 aligns across 7 bases. Losses at the gene ends were 0 bases for V and 6 bases for J; bases not matched to a gene: 7. This CDR3 comprises 14 residues. Germline CDR1 and CDR2: DFQATT and SNEGSKA (reference sequence). The CDR3 coding sequence is TGCAGTGCTAGAGACTTCGGGACAGTCGATGGCTACACCTTC. Translating it yields CSARDFGTVDGYTF.

The J gene is TRBJ2-2, the V gene TRBV3-1; D unresolved. The CDR3 totals 13 residues. V lost 5 bases to trimming and J lost 7 bases, with 11 bases between them. CDR1 and CDR2 from the germline V gene are LGHDT and YNNKEL (reference sequence). DNA for the CDR3: TGTGCCAGCAGCAAACAATCGGGCGGGGAGCTGTTTTTT. It yields the protein CASSKQSGGELFF.

This clonotype was counted many times. The chain recombines TRBV6-5 with TRBJ1-2, with D possibly being TRBD1 (5 bases). Germline values: CDR1 MNHEY, CDR2 SVGAGI. This CDR3 spans 15 amino acids. V shed 6 bases and J shed 0 bases, with 14 bases lying between them. The CDR3 is CASSPGTGANYGYTF. CDR3 in DNA: TGTGCCAGCAGCCCCGGGACTGGGGCTAACTATGGCTACACCTTC.

This clonotype was observed a few times. V and J are TRBV7-2 and TRBJ2-3; TRBD2 matches 10 bases. Per germline, CDR1 SGHTA and CDR2 FQGNSA. V shed 5 bases, J shed 0 bases, and the junction held 5 bases outside the gene matches. The CDR3 contains 16 residues. Here the CDR3 reads CASSLSGRSSTDTQYF. The CDR3 DNA reads TGTGCCAGCAGCCTTAGCGGGAGGTCTAGCACAGATACGCAGTATTTT. Complete variable domain (other parts from reference TRBV7-2 and TRBJ2-3): GAGVSQSPSNKVTEKGKDVELRCDPISGHTALYWYRQSLGQGLEFLIYFQGNSAPDKSGLPSDRFSAERTGGSVSTLTIQRTQQEDSAVYLCASSLSGRSSTDTQYFGPGTRLTVL.

The V call is TRBV12-3 or TRBV12-4, the J call TRBJ1-2; 7 nucleotides line up with TRBD1. V lost 3 bases, J lost 4 bases, and 8 bases stayed unmatched. The CDR3 length is 15 residues. The DNA of the CDR3 is TGTGCCAGCAGTTTCTCCCAGGGGGGGGGCTATGGCTACACCTTC. Protein product: CASSFSQGGGYGYTF.

This clonotype appeared a few times. This rearrangement joins TRBV7-9 to TRBJ2-5; 9 bases map to TRBD2. J gave up 5 bases and V 5 bases, and 12 bases lay outside the gene matches. The CDR3 sequence is 16 residues long. Germline CDR1 SEHNR, CDR2 FQNEAQ (reference sequence). CDR3 nucleotides: TGTGCCAGCAGCCCACCCCTAGCGGGGAACGGGGAGACCCAGTACTTC. Its protein product is CASSPPLAGNGETQYF. The variable domain in full, with the rest retrieved from reference TRBV7-9 and TRBJ2-5, is DTGVSQNPRHKITKRGQNVTFRCDPISEHNRLYWYRQTLGQGPEFLTYFQNEAQLEKSRLLSDRFSAERPKGSFSTLEIQRTEQGDSAMYLCASSPPLAGNGETQYFGPGTRLLVL.

The table lists this clonotype with a few counts. V gene TRBV20-1 combines with J gene TRBJ2-5; 7 positions agree with TRBD1. This CDR3 region has 15 residues. J gave up 4 bases and V 1 base, and 9 bases lay outside the gene matches. In germline, CDR1 is DFQATT, CDR2 SNEGSKA (reference sequence). This CDR3 reads CSARGQGYRIETQYF. CDR3 in DNA: TGCAGTGCTAGAGGACAGGGTTATAGGATAGAGACCCAGTACTTC.

This clonotype was recorded many times. The J gene is TRBJ1-4, the V gene TRBV7-2, with TRBD1 identical over 11 bases. The junction had 10 bases not matched to a gene; V was cut back by 5 bases and J by 11 bases. The CDR3 runs to 15 residues. Looked up from germline, CDR1 is SGHTA and CDR2 is FQGNSA. In DNA, the CDR3 is TGTGCCAGCAGCCGGACAGGGGGCCTAGGTGGGAAACTGTTTTTT. Translating gives CASSRTGGLGGKLFF.

The J gene is TRBJ2-1, the V gene TRBV3-1, with TRBD2 as a possible D gene (6 bases). This CDR3 spans 12 amino acids. Deletions cut 1 base from V and 10 bases from J, with 8 bases between. Germline V gene data show CDR1 as LGHDT and CDR2 as YNNKEL (reference sequence). CDR3 DNA sequence: TGTGCCAGCAGCCAAGCCCGGGAGGAGCAGTTCTTC. Encoded protein: CASSQAREEQFF.

This clonotype was detected ten times or more. The chain uses TRBV4-2 and TRBJ1-2, with D maybe TRBD1 (6 bases). With 1 base removed from V and 2 bases from J, the gap between germline ends came to 14 bases. The CDR3 spans 16 residues. CDR1 is LGHNA and CDR2 is YNFKEQ in the germline V gene. This CDR3 is CASSQAGGTINYGYTF. In DNA, the CDR3 is TGTGCCAGCAGCCAAGCGGGGGGCACAATCAACTATGGCTACACCTTC.